This record concerns one T cell receptor (beta chain) sequence. The sample belongs to a study of blood T cell repertoires in COVID-19. The repertoire was sequenced with immunoSEQ multiplex PCR; TCRdb's copy has only in-frame clones and lacks some. The repertoire holds around 150,000 clones, 60% to 85% seen once, with 7% to 10% in the top ten. With V trimmed by 1 base and J by 9 bases, 6 bases remained unmatched. CDR3 length: 15 amino acids. Germline CDR1 SGHTA, CDR2 FQGNSA. This receptor was identified in a man aged 60 to 75 with acute or convalescent COVID-19. This chain joins TRBV7-2 and TRBJ2-1; 10 bases agree with TRBD1. Sequencing was carried out using peripheral blood. In DNA, the CDR3 is TGTGCCAGCAGCTTAGAGGGGACAGGGGTGAGTGAGCAGTTCTTC. This gives the protein CASSLEGTGVSEQFF.